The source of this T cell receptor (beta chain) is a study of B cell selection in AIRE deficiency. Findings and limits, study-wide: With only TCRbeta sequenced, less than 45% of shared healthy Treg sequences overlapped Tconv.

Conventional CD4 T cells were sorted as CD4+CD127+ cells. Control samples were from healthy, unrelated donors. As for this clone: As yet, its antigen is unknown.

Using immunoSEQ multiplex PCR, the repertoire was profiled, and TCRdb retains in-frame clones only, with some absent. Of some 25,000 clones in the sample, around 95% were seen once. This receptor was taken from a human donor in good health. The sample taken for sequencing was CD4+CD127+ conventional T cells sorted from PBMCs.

The CDR3 nucleotides read TGCGCCAGCAGCTTGGAGATCAGGGCGAATTTAAGGTCACCCCTCCACTTT. It specifies CASSLEIRANLRSPLHF. The V gene is TRBV5-1, the J gene TRBJ1-6; the D gene is possibly TRBD1 (5 bases). The germline CDR1 and CDR2 sequences are SGHRS and YFSETQ. This CDR3 has 17 amino acids. The germline V and J ends were trimmed by 0 bases and 10 bases, with 20 bases remaining between them.